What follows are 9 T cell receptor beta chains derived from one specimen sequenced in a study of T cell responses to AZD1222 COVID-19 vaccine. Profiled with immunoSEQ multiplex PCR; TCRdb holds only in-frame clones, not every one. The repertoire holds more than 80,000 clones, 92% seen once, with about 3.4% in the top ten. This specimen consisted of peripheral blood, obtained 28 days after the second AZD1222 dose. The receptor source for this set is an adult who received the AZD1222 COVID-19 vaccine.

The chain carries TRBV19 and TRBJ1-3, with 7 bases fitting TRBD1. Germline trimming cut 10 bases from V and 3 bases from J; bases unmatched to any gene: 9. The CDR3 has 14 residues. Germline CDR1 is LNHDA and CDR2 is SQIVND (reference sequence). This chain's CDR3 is CATKDRVIGNTIYF. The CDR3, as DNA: TGTGCCACTAAAGACAGGGTCATTGGAAACACCATATATTTT.

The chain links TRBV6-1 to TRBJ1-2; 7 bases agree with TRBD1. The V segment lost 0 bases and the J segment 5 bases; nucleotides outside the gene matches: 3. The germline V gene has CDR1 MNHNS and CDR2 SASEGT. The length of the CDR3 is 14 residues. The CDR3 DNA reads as TGTGCCAGCAGTGAAGCAGAGGGGGCTTATGGCTACACCTTC. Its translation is CASSEAEGAYGYTF.

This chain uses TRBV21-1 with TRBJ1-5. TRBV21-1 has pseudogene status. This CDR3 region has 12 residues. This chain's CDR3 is CAGEGLDQPQHF. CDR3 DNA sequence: TGTGCAGGTGAAGGGTTAGATCAGCCCCAGCATTTT.

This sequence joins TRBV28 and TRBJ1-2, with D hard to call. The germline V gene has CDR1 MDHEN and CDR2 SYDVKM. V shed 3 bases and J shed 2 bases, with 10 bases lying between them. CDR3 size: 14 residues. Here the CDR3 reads CASSFVQSNYGYTF. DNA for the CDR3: TGTGCCAGCAGTTTCGTGCAGTCAAACTATGGCTACACCTTC.

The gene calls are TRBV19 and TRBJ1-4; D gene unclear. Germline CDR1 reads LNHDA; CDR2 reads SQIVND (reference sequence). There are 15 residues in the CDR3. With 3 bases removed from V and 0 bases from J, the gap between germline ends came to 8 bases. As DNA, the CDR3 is TGTGCCAGTAGTATTGTGGGAGCAACTAATGAAAAACTGTTTTTT. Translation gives CASSIVGATNEKLFF.

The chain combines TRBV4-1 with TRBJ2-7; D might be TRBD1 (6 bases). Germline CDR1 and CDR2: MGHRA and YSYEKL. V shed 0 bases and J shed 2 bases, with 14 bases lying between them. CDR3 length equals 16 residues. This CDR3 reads CASSQEGGAGPYEQYF. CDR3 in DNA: TGCGCCAGCAGCCAAGAAGGGGGAGCAGGGCCCTACGAGCAGTACTTC.

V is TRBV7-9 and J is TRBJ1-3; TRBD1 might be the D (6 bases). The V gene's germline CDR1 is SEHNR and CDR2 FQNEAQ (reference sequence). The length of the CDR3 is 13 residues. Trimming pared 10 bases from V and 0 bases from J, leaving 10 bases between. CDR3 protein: CATGGASGNTIYF. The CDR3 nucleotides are TGTGCCACCGGGGGGGCCTCTGGAAACACCATATATTTT.

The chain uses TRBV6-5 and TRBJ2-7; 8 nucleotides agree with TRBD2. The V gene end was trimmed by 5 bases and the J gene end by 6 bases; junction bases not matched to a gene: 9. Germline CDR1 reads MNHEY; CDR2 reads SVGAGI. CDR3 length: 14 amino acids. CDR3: CASSLRTSRSEQYF. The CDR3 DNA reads TGTGCCAGCAGTCTTCGGACTAGCCGGAGCGAGCAGTACTTC.

The CDR3 coding sequence is TGTGCCTGGAACAGAGATAACTATGGCTACACCTTC. It is translated as CAWNRDNYGYTF. The chain links TRBV30 to TRBJ1-2; D not certain. Germline V gene data show CDR1 as GTSNPN and CDR2 as SVGIG (reference sequence). Trimming shortened V by 4 bases and J by 1 base, and 7 bases separated the two germline ends. The CDR3 length is 12 residues.